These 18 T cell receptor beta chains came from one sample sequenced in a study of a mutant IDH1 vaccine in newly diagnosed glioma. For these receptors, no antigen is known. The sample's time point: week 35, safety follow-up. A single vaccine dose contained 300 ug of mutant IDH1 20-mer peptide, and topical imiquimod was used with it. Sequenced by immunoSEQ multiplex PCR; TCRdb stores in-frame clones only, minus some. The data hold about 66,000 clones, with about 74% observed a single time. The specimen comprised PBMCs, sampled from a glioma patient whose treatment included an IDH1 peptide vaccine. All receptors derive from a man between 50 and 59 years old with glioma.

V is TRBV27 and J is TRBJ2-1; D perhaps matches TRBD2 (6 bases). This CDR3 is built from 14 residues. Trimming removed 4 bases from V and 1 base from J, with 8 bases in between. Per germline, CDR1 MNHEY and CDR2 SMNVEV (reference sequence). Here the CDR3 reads CASSWRGSYNEQFF. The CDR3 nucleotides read TGTGCCAGCAGTTGGCGGGGTTCCTACAATGAGCAGTTCTTC.

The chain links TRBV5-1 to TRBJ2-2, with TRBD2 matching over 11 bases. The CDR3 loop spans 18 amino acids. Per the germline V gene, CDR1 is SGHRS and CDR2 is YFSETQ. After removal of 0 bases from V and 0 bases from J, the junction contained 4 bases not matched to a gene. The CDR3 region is CASSLGASGGPNTGELFF. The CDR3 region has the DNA TGCGCCAGCAGCTTGGGTGCTAGCGGGGGGCCGAACACCGGGGAGCTGTTTTTT.

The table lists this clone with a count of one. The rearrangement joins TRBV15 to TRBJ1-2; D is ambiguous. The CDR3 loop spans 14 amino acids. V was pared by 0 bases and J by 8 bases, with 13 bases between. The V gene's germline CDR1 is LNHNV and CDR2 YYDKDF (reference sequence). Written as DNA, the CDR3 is TGTGCCACCAGCAGAGACCCATCCTATATCGGCTACACCTTC. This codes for CATSRDPSYIGYTF.

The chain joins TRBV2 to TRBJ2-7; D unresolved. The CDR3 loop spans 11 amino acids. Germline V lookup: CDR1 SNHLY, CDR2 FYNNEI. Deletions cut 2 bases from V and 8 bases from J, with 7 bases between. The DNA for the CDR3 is TGTGCCAGCAGTGAACTTGTGCAGCAGTACTTC. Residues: CASSELVQQYF.

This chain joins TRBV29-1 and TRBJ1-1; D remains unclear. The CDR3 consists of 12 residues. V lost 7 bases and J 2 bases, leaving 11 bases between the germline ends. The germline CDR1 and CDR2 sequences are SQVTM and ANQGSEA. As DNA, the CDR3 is TGCAGCGCACAGACAACAAACACTGAAGCTTTCTTT. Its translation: CSAQTTNTEAFF.

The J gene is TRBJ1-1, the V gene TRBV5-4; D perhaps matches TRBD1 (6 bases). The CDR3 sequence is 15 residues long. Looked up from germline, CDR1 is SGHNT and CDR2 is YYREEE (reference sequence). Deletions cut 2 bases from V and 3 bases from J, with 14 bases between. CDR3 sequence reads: CASSLAPDSYTEAFF. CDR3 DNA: TGTGCCAGCAGCTTAGCGCCGGACAGTTACACTGAAGCTTTCTTT.

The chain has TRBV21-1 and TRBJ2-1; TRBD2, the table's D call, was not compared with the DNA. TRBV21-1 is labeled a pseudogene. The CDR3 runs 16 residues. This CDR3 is CASSKDPRGGYNEQFF. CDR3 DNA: TGTGCCAGCAGCAAAGATCCGCGGGGGGGCTACAATGAGCAGTTCTTC.

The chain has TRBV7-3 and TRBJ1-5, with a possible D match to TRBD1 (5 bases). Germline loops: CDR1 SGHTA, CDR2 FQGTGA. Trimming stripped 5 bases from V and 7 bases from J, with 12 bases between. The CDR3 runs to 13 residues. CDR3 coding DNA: TGTGCCAGCAGCCCGGGGGAAGGACAGCCCCAGCATTTT. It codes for CASSPGEGQPQHF.

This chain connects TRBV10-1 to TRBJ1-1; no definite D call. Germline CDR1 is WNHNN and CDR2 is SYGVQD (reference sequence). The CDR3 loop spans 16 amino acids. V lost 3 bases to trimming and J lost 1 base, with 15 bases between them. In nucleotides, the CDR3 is TGCGCCAGCAGTGAAAAACCGGGCTTCGGGAACACTGAAGCTTTCTTT. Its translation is CASSEKPGFGNTEAFF.

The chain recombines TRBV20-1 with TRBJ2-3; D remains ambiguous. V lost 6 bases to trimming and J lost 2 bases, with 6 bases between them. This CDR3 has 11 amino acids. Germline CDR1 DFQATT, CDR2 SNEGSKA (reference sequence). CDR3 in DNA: TGCAGTGCAACTATCACAGATACGCAGTATTTT. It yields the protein CSATITDTQYF.

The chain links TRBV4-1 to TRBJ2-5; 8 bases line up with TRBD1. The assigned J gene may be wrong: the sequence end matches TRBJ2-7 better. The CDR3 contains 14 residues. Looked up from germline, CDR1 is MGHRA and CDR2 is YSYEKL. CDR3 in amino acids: CASSQGDRGYEQYF. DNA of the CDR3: TGCGCCAGCAGCCAAGGTGACAGGGGCTACGAGCAGTACTTC.

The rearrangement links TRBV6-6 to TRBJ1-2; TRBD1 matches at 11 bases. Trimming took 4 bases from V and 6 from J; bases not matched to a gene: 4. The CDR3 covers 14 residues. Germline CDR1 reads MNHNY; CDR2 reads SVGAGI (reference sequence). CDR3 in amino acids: CASSFRDRGNGYTF. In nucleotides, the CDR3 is TGTGCCAGCAGTTTCCGGGACAGGGGGAATGGCTACACCTTC.

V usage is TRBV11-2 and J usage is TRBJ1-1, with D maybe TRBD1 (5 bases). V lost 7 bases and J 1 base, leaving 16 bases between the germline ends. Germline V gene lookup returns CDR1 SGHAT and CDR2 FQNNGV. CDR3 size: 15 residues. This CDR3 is CASTRTAGRNTEAFF. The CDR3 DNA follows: TGTGCCAGCACCCGTACGGCAGGGAGGAACACTGAAGCTTTCTTT.

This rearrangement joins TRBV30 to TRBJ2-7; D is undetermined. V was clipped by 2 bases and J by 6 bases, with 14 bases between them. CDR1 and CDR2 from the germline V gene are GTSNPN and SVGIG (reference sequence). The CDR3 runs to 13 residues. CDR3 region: CAWSRGVKVEQYF. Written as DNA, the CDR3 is TGTGCCTGGAGTCGTGGGGTAAAGGTCGAGCAGTACTTC.

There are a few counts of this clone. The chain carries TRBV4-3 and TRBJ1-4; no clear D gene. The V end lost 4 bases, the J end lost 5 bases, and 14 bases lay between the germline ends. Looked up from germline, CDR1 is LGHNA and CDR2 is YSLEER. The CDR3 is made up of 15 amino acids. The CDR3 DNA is TGCGCCAGCAGCCTGTCTCGCATGACAAATGAAAAACTGTTTTTT. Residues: CASSLSRMTNEKLFF.

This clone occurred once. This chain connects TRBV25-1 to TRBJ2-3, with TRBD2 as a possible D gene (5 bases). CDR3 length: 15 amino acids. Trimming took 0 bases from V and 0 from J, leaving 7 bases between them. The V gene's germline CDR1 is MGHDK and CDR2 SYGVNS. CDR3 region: CASSEYSVSTDTQYF. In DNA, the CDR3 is TGTGCCAGCAGTGAATATAGCGTTAGCACAGATACGCAGTATTTT.

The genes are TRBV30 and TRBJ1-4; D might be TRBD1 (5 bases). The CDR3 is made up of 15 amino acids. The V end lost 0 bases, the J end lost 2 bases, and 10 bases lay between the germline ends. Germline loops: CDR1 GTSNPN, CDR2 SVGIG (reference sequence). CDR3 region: CAWSVRPGTNEKLFF. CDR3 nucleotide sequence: TGTGCCTGGAGTGTACGTCCAGGGACTAATGAAAAACTGTTTTTT.

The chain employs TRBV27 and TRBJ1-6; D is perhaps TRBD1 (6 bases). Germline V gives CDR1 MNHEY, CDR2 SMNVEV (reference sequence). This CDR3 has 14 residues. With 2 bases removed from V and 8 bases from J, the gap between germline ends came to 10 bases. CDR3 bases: TGTGCCAGCAGTTTAGCAGGGGCTTATTCACCCCTCCACTTT. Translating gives CASSLAGAYSPLHF.